This T cell receptor (beta chain) was found in a study of shared clonotypes between healthy human individuals. Only in-frame clones appear in the TCRdb table, and some are missing; sequencing was by immunoSEQ multiplex PCR. The sample lists roughly 2.1 million clones, 85% to 95% occurring once. Selected positively for CCR7 and CD45RO-negative, naive CD8 cells excluded terminally differentiated effector memory CD45RA+ cells. This CDR3 is 15 amino acids long. Germline loops: CDR1 SEHNR, CDR2 FQNEAQ (reference sequence). V gave up 2 bases and J gave up 1 base, with 10 bases separating them. The chain couples TRBV7-9 to TRBJ2-3; D is perhaps TRBD1 (6 bases). The TCR sequence derives from a man younger than 35 in good health. Some clones in this sample may be carry-over from other donors' samples. Specimen: naive CD8+ T cells from PBMCs. This CDR3 reads CASSLYPGGTDTQYF. DNA of the CDR3: TGTGCCAGCAGCTTATACCCAGGGGGCACAGATACGCAGTATTTT.